This T cell receptor beta chain was sequenced for a study of blood T cell repertoires in COVID-19. Study context: In each case, the material was cDNA or gDNA derived from T cells, B-cell-depleted T cells, or PBMCs.

Original data processing: Estimation of nucleated cell counts relied on the amplification of reference gene primers. The assay was immunoSEQ multiplex PCR, and TCRdb's table has in-frame clones only and misses some. That table is the source of V, J and clone size, and D and trimming were worked out from the DNA. The sample holds some 100,000 clones; 85% are singletons and the top ten take approximately 12%. This CDR3 is 17 amino acids long. The sequence derives from a woman in her 70s with active or convalescent COVID-19. Sequencing input: peripheral blood. The rearrangement uses TRBV12-1 and TRBJ2-1; the table's D call TRBD2 went unverified against the DNA. TRBV12-1 corresponds to a pseudogene. Here the CDR3 reads CASSCPSAGRDRGEQFF. The CDR3 bases are TGTGCCAGCAGCTGTCCCTCGGCGGGACGGGATAGGGGTGAGCAGTTCTTC.